The 26 T cell receptor beta chains in this list originate from one sample, sequenced in a study of shared clonotypes between healthy human individuals. This table comes from immunoSEQ multiplex PCR, and its TCRdb copy is limited to in-frame clones, with some not included. This table has around 480,000 clones, approximately 79% appearing once. What was sequenced was PBMCs. Every receptor here comes from a woman aged 40 to 49 in good health. Some clones in this sample may be carry-over from other donors' samples.

The chain is built from TRBV6-1 and TRBJ2-7; TRBD1 aligns across 8 bases. Germline V CDR1 and CDR2: MNHNS, SASEGT. V shed 5 bases, J shed 2 bases, and the junction held 5 bases outside the gene matches. The CDR3 extends over 14 amino acids. The CDR3 DNA reads TGTGCCAGCAGTCCTCGACAGGGGCCCTACGAGCAGTACTTC. Encoded protein: CASSPRQGPYEQYF.

The chain links TRBV19 to TRBJ2-5; 12 bases line up with TRBD2. Looked up from germline, CDR1 is LNHDA and CDR2 is SQIVND (reference sequence). The CDR3 spans 18 residues. With 5 bases clipped from V and 2 bases from J, the junction kept 12 bases outside the gene matches. CDR3 coding DNA: TGTGCCAGTAGTGCCTCCGGGACTAGCGGGTCAGCTCAAGAGACCCAGTACTTC. Protein: CASSASGTSGSAQETQYF. Full variable domain (remainder filled in from reference TRBV19 and TRBJ2-5): DGGITQSPKYLFRKEGQNVTLSCEQNLNHDAMYWYRQDPGQGLRLIYYSQIVNDFQKGDIAEGYSVSREKKESFPLTVTSAQKNPTAFYLCASSASGTSGSAQETQYFGPGTRLLVL.

This clone was counted many times. V and J are TRBV5-4 and TRBJ2-3; 7 nucleotides line up with TRBD1. J lost 0 bases, V lost 4 bases, and 5 bases had no gene match. CDR3 length: 15 residues. Per germline, CDR1 SGHNT and CDR2 YYREEE (reference sequence). The CDR3 sequence: CASSVPGQSTDTQYF. In DNA, the CDR3 is TGTGCCAGCAGCGTGCCGGGACAGAGCACAGATACGCAGTATTTT.

The V and J genes are TRBV13 and TRBJ2-1; D possibly uses TRBD1 or TRBD2 (5 bases each). The CDR3 spans 14 residues. Germline V gene lookup returns CDR1 PRHDT and CDR2 FYEKMQ (reference sequence). Trimming stripped 1 base from V and 2 bases from J, with 6 bases between. CDR3 sequence reads: CASSLAGPYNEQFF. The DNA for the CDR3 is TGTGCCAGCAGCTTAGCGGGGCCCTACAATGAGCAGTTCTTC.

The V and J genes are TRBV27 and TRBJ2-1, with 7 bases identical to TRBD2. The germline V gene encodes CDR1 MNHEY and CDR2 SMNVEV (reference sequence). This CDR3 has 15 residues. V shed 3 bases and J 2 bases; nucleotides not matched to a gene: 4. CDR3 coding DNA: TGTGCCAGCAGTTTGCTAGCGGATGCCTACAATGAGCAGTTCTTC. It codes for CASSLLADAYNEQFF.

The chain recombines TRBV7-3 with TRBJ2-1; 10 bases align to TRBD2. V trimming: 2 bases; J trimming: 4 bases; junction bases outside the gene matches: 2. Germline V gives CDR1 SGHTA, CDR2 FQGTGA. The CDR3 length is 15 residues. The DNA of the CDR3 is TGTGCCAGCAGCTTAGTACTAGCGGGGTACAATGAGCAGTTCTTC. Translation: CASSLVLAGYNEQFF.

This chain links TRBV4-1 with TRBJ2-6; possibly TRBD1 or TRBD2 for D (5 bases each). Germline CDR1 MGHRA, CDR2 YSYEKL. V was shortened by 4 bases and J by 1 base, with 8 bases between the two germline ends. This CDR3 is 15 amino acids long. The CDR3, as DNA: TGCGCCAGCAGCCGAGGGGAGTCTGGGGCCAACGTCCTGACTTTC. This codes for CASSRGESGANVLTF.

This clone was recorded a few times. Compared with germline, one end of the junction differs, possibly owing to a read error. V gene TRBV7-7 combines with J gene TRBJ2-5; 8 nucleotides align to TRBD1. CDR1 and CDR2 from the germline V gene are SSHAT and FNYEAQ (reference sequence). The CDR3 length is 13 residues. CDR3 in DNA: TGTGCTAGCAGCCAGAGACAGGGGGAGACCCAGTACTTC. Protein: CASSQRQGETQYF.

This chain connects TRBV5-4 to TRBJ2-7; TRBD2 matches 10 bases. The CDR3 is 16 amino acids. The V gene's germline CDR1 is SGHNT and CDR2 YYREEE (reference sequence). J gave up 5 bases and V 2 bases, and 10 bases lay outside the gene matches. The CDR3 bases are TGTGCCAGCAGCTTCGACGCTAGCGGGAGCGTGAACGAGCAGTACTTC. Translation: CASSFDASGSVNEQYF.

V gene TRBV5-1 combines with J gene TRBJ2-5; the match to TRBD1 covers 11 bases. The V gene end was trimmed by 4 bases and the J gene end by 5 bases; junction bases not matched to a gene: 4. Germline V lookup: CDR1 SGHRS, CDR2 YFSETQ. The CDR3 length is 14 residues. The CDR3 coding sequence is TGCGCCAGCAGCCGGGACAGGGGGTTGGAGACCCAGTACTTC. Protein product: CASSRDRGLETQYF.

This clone occurred a few times. V usage is TRBV7-8 and J usage is TRBJ1-5; D perhaps matches TRBD1 (5 bases). The CDR3 extends over 16 amino acids. Trimming took off 0 bases at V and 7 bases at J, with 16 bases between the two ends. Germline loops: CDR1 SGHVS, CDR2 FQNEAQ. Written as DNA, the CDR3 is TGTGCCAGCAGCTTAGCGACTAGAGGGGACCGGCAGCCCCAGCATTTT. It yields the protein CASSLATRGDRQPQHF.

V usage is TRBV7-2 and J usage is TRBJ2-2; 8 bases fit TRBD1. Germline V gene data show CDR1 as SGHTA and CDR2 as FQGNSA. Trimming at V came to 1 base and at J to 4 bases, leaving 8 bases not matched to a gene. The CDR3 runs to 17 residues. The DNA for the CDR3 is TGTGCCAGCAGCTTAGGGGCAGGGGGCGCCGGCACCGGGGAGCTGTTTTTT. Protein product: CASSLGAGGAGTGELFF.

The chain has TRBV28 and TRBJ1-5; D remains unclear. Trimming removed 8 bases at V and 10 bases at J, with 15 bases between. Per germline, CDR1 MDHEN and CDR2 SYDVKM. The length of the CDR3 is 12 residues. CDR3 sequence (DNA): TGTGCCAGCGATTCGGGAACGAAACCCCAGCATTTT. It codes for CASDSGTKPQHF.

The genes are TRBV9 and TRBJ2-2, with D perhaps matching TRBD2 (5 bases). CDR3 length: 17 amino acids. Trimming cost V 0 bases and J 8 bases, with 20 bases left between them. Germline V gene sequence: CDR1 SGDLS, CDR2 YYNGEE. Here the CDR3 reads CASSVALGVPSGGELFF. DNA for the CDR3: TGTGCCAGCAGCGTAGCTTTGGGAGTCCCGAGTGGGGGGGAGCTGTTTTTT.

Details on this clone: At one of its ends the junction is not consistent with the germline gene, which may arise from a read error. This chain links TRBV19 with TRBJ2-1, with D possibly matching TRBD1 (6 bases). CDR1 is LNHDA and CDR2 is SQIVND in the germline V gene (reference sequence). The CDR3 extends over 13 amino acids. The CDR3 region is CASSSIRGNEQFF. CDR3 sequence (DNA): TGTGCCAGCAGTAGTATAAGGGGGAATGAGCAGTTCTTC.

This clone has a count of ten or more. The chain uses TRBV6-4 and TRBJ1-5; maybe TRBD1 (6 bases). CDR3 length: 14 amino acids. Deletions cut 0 bases from V and 6 bases from J, with 9 bases between. In germline, CDR1 is MRHNA, CDR2 SNTAGT. The CDR3 coding sequence is TGTGCCAGCAGTGACTCAGCGGGGGCTCAGCCCCAGCATTTT. This sequence encodes CASSDSAGAQPQHF.

The chain is built from TRBV7-3 and TRBJ2-5; the D is unclear. The CDR3 is 13 residues long. Germline CDR1 reads SGHTA; CDR2 reads FQGTGA. The V and J ends lost 1 base and 2 bases respectively, with 5 bases between them. The CDR3 spells CASSLSGQETQYF. CDR3 sequence (DNA): TGTGCCAGCAGCTTAAGCGGACAAGAGACCCAGTACTTC.

V gene TRBV29-1 combines with J gene TRBJ2-1; D assignment may be TRBD1 or TRBD2 (5 bases each). The CDR3 is made up of 15 amino acids. Trimming shortened V by 3 bases and J by 1 base, and 13 bases separated the two germline ends. Germline V lookup: CDR1 SQVTM, CDR2 ANQGSEA. The CDR3 sequence: CSVEGVEGSYNEQFF. For the CDR3, the DNA is TGCAGCGTTGAGGGGGTGGAAGGGTCCTACAATGAGCAGTTCTTC.

This chain joins TRBV6-5 and TRBJ2-7, with D possibly called TRBD1 or TRBD2 (5 bases each). The CDR3 loop spans 16 amino acids. The V gene lost 4 bases and the J gene lost 0 bases, with 16 bases spanning the gap. Germline V gene sequence: CDR1 MNHEY, CDR2 SVGAGI. The CDR3 sequence is CASSSPPGRASYEQYF. The CDR3 nucleotides are TGTGCCAGCAGTTCCCCCCCGGGGCGAGCCTCCTACGAGCAGTACTTC.

The V and J genes are TRBV14 and TRBJ2-7; TRBD2 matches at 8 bases. Germline V gene lookup returns CDR1 SGHDN and CDR2 FVKESK. The CDR3 is 14 amino acids. Losses at the gene ends were 9 bases for V and 4 bases for J; bases not matched to a gene: 11. DNA of the CDR3: TGTGCCAGGGGATGGAGCGGGAGTCTGTACGAGCAGTACTTC. Its protein product is CARGWSGSLYEQYF. The full variable domain, in which reference TRBV14 and TRBJ2-7 provide the parts outside the CDR3, is EAGVTQFPSHSVIEKGQTVTLRCDPISGHDNLYWYRRVMGKEIKFLLHFVKESKQDESGMPNNRFLAERTGGTYSTLKVQPAELEDSGVYFCARGWSGSLYEQYFGPGTRLTVT.

The gene calls are TRBV18 and TRBJ2-3; 10 positions agree with TRBD1. The V gene's germline CDR1 is KGHSH and CDR2 LQKENI. Trimming removed 4 bases from V and 5 bases from J; junction bases left unmatched: 3. The CDR3 is 14 residues long. CDR3 in DNA: TGTGCCAGCTCACGAGACAGGGGGCAAGATACGCAGTATTTT. Residues: CASSRDRGQDTQYF. Supplemented by reference TRBV18 and TRBJ2-3, the full variable domain reads NAGVMQNPRHLVRRRGQEARLRCSPMKGHSHVYWYRQLPEEGLKFMVYLQKENIIDESGMPKERFSAEFPKEGPSILRIQQVVRGDSAAYFCASSRDRGQDTQYFGPGTRLTVL.

The rearrangement joins TRBV5-4 to TRBJ2-7; 13 nucleotides align to TRBD2. This CDR3 contains 14 residues. Germline trimming cut 5 bases from V and 8 bases from J; bases unmatched to any gene: 7. Germline lookup yields CDR1 SGHNT and CDR2 YYREEE (reference sequence). CDR3 sequence (DNA): TGTGCCAGCAGTACAGGACTAGCGGGAGCCAAGCAGTACTTC. It specifies CASSTGLAGAKQYF.

The chain combines TRBV28 with TRBJ2-1; TRBD2 matches at 9 bases. With V trimmed by 3 bases and J by 6 bases, 6 bases remained unmatched. Germline CDR1 is MDHEN and CDR2 is SYDVKM. The CDR3 length is 15 residues. In DNA form, the CDR3 reads TGTGCCAGCAGTTTCGGGGGTAGCGGGAGCAATGAGCAGTTCTTC. Translation: CASSFGGSGSNEQFF.

The CDR3 protein is CASSTRTGGATNEKLFF. The CDR3, as DNA: TGTGCCAGTAGTACCAGGACAGGGGGCGCGACGAACGAAAAACTGTTTTTT. V usage is TRBV19 and J usage is TRBJ1-4; the match to TRBD1 covers 11 bases. The germline V gene has CDR1 LNHDA and CDR2 SQIVND (reference sequence). J was trimmed by 8 bases and V by 4 bases; bases with no gene match: 12. CDR3 length: 17 amino acids.

The V and J genes are TRBV4-2 and TRBJ2-2, with D unclear. The germline V gene has CDR1 LGHNA and CDR2 YNFKEQ. The CDR3 has 15 residues. The V end was cut by 0 bases, the J end by 9 bases, with 14 bases between. In DNA, the CDR3 is TGTGCCAGCAGCCAAGATTCAGGACCCACAAGGGAGCTGTTTTTT. The encoded protein is CASSQDSGPTRELFF.

The chain carries TRBV10-3 and TRBJ2-3, with 13 positions matching TRBD2. This CDR3 is built from 17 residues. Germline values: CDR1 ENHRY, CDR2 SYGVKD. V was pared by 2 bases and J by 3 bases, with 5 bases of the junction left unmatched. Written as DNA, the CDR3 is TGTGCCATCAGTGAGGCGGGGACTAGCGGGATTACAGATACGCAGTATTTT. It specifies CAISEAGTSGITDTQYF.